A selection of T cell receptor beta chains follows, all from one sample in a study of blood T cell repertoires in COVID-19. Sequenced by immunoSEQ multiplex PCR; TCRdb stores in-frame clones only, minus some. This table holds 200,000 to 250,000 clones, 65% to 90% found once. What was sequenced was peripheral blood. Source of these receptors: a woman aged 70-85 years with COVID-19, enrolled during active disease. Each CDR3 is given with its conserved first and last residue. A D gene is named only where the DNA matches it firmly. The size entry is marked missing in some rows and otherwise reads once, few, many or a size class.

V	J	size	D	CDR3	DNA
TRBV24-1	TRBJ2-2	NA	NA	CATMGGGNTGELFF	TGTGCCACCATGGGAGGGGGGAACACCGGGGAGCTGTTTTTT
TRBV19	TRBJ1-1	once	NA	CASSILGENTEAFF	TGTGCCAGTAGTATTCTCGGAGAGAACACTGAAGCTTTCTTT
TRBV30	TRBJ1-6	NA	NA	CAWSVEPVTGALHF	TGTGCCTGGAGTGTAGAGCCGGTTACGGGGGCCCTCCACTTT
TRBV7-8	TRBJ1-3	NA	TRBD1	CASSLAEGTVSGNTIYF	TGTGCCAGCAGCTTAGCCGAAGGGACAGTCTCTGGAAACACCATATATTTT
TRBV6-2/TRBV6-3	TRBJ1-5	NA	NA	CASSYVTGTNQPQHF	TGTGCCAGCAGTTATGTCACAGGGACCAATCAGCCCCAGCATTTT
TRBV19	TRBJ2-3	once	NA	CASSMGGSTDTQYF	TGTGCCAGTAGTATGGGAGGTAGCACAGATACGCAGTATTTT
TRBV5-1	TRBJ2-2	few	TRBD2	CASSLAVAGSTGELFF	TGCGCCAGCAGCTTGGCGGTAGCGGGGTCCACCGGGGAGCTGTTTTTT
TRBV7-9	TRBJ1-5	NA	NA	CASSSGQFNQPQHF	TGTGCCAGCAGCTCCGGACAGTTCAATCAGCCCCAGCATTTT
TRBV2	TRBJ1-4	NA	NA	CASRKRGLWEKLFF	TGTGCCAGCAGAAAGAGAGGGCTATGGGAAAAACTGTTTTTT
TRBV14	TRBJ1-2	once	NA	CASSTQGSWIHGYTF	TGTGCCAGCAGCACTCAGGGAAGTTGGATCCATGGCTACACCTTC
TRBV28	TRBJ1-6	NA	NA	CASRTTSPLHF	TGTGCCAGCAGGACAACTTCACCCCTCCACTTT
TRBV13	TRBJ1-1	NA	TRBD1	CASSLGPGQGTTFF	TGTGCCAGCAGCTTAGGCCCAGGACAGGGAACAACTTTCTTT
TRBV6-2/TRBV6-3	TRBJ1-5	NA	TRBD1	CASSYLSTGVGQPQHF	TGTGCCAGCAGTTACCTTTCGACAGGGGTTGGTCAGCCCCAGCATTTT
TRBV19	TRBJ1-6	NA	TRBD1	CASSIRTGLNSPLHF	TGTGCCAGTAGTATCAGGACAGGGCTTAATTCACCCCTCCACTTT
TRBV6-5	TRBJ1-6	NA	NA	CATIRGGNSPLHF	TGTGCCACCATACGAGGAGGTAATTCACCCCTCCACTTT
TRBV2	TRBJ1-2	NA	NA	CASRAGGYTF	TGTGCCAGCAGGGCGGGGGGCTACACCTTC
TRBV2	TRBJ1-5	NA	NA	CASGGRVSNQPQHF	TGTGCCAGCGGCGGGAGGGTTAGCAATCAGCCCCAGCATTTT
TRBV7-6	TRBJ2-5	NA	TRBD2	CASSPVRAGGQETQYF	TGTGCCAGCAGCCCAGTTCGGGCGGGGGGGCAAGAGACCCAGTACTTC
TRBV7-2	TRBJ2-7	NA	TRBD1	CASSPGQGSAYEQYF	TGTGCCAGCAGCCCGGGACAGGGGTCAGCCTACGAGCAGTACTTC
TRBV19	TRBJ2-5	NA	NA	CASSISVNQETQYF	TGTGCCAGTAGTATATCGGTCAACCAAGAGACCCAGTACTTC
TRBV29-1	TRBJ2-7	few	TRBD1	CSAGDRGQLEYEQYF	TGCAGCGCCGGGGATCGGGGACAGCTGGAATACGAGCAGTACTTC
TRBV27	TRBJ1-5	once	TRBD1	CASSLSGNRGSVQPQHF	TGTGCCAGCAGTTTATCGGGTAACAGGGGGAGTGTTCAGCCCCAGCATTTT
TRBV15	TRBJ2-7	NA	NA	CATSRGGRSSYEQYF	TGTGCCACCAGCAGGGGTGGGAGGAGCTCCTACGAGCAGTACTTC
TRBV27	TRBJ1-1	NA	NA	CASSPTVGGEAFF	TGTGCCAGCAGTCCGACAGTGGGGGGTGAAGCTTTCTTT
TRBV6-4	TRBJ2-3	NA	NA	CASSARGIGDTQYF	TGTGCCAGCAGTGCCCGGGGGATCGGAGATACGCAGTATTTT
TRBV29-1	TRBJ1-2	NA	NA	CSVEADTGTYGYTF	TGCAGCGTTGAAGCCGATACAGGAACCTATGGCTACACCTTC
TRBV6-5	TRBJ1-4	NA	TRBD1	CASRVTGGAEKLFF	TGTGCCAGCAGAGTGACAGGGGGAGCTGAAAAACTGTTTTTT
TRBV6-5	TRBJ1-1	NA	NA	CASSSPTMNTEAFF	TGTGCCAGCAGTTCCCCGACAATGAACACTGAAGCTTTCTTT
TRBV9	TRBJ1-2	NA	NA	CASSVEAVASYGYTF	TGTGCCAGCAGCGTAGAAGCGGTAGCGTCCTATGGCTACACCTTC
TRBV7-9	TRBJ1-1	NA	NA	CASSLQGPEDTEAFF	TGTGCCAGCAGCTTACAGGGGCCGGAGGACACTGAAGCTTTCTTT
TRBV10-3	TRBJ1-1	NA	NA	CAISDRSTEAFF	TGTGCCATCAGTGATCGTAGCACTGAAGCTTTCTTT
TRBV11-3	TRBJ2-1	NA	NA	CASSLEQYNEQFF	TGTGCCAGCAGCTTAGAACAGTACAATGAGCAGTTCTTC
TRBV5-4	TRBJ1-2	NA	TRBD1	CASSTGTALSVYGYTF	TGTGCCAGCAGCACCGGGACAGCCCTCTCTGTCTATGGCTACACCTTC
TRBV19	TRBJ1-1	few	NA	CASSMQGGNTEAFF	TGTGCCAGTAGTATGCAGGGTGGGAACACTGAAGCTTTCTTT
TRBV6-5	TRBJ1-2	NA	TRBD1	CASTRDRPNYGYTF	TGTGCCAGCACAAGGGACAGACCGAACTATGGCTACACCTTC
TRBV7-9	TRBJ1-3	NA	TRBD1	CASSLVRQGDTIYF	TGTGCCAGCAGCTTAGTTCGACAGGGGGACACCATATATTTT
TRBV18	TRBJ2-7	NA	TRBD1	CASSPLGTASSYEQYF	TGTGCCAGCTCACCCCTCGGGACAGCCTCCTCCTACGAGCAGTACTTC
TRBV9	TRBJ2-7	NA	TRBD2	CASSTGRELGEQYF	TGTGCCAGCAGTACGGGGAGGGAGCTCGGCGAGCAGTACTTC
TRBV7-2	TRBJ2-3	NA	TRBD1	CASSQSLGGGDTQYF	TGTGCCAGCAGCCAAAGTCTAGGGGGCGGAGATACGCAGTATTTT
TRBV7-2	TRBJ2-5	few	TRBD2	CASSPPSGGETQYF	TGTGCCAGCAGCCCTCCTTCGGGGGGGGAGACCCAGTACTTC
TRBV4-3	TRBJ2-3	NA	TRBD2	CASSQVRSAGVLNTQYF	TGCGCCAGCAGCCAAGTTCGATCAGCGGGGGTCTTGAATACGCAGTATTTT
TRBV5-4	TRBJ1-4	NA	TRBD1	CASSRDRLNEKLFF	TGTGCCAGCAGCAGGGACAGGTTAAATGAAAAACTGTTTTTT
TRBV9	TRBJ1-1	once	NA	CASSVGARQVADTEAFF	TGTGCCAGCAGCGTAGGCGCCCGACAGGTGGCTGACACTGAAGCTTTCTTT
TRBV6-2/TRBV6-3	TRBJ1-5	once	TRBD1	CASSDRVNQPQHF	TGTGCCAGCAGTGACAGGGTAAATCAGCCCCAGCATTTT
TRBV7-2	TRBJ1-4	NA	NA	CASSLSVGSEKLFF	TGTGCCAGCAGCTTAAGTGTGGGGAGCGAAAAACTGTTTTTT
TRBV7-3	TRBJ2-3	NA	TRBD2	CASSLVGGSTDTQYF	TGTGCCAGCAGCTTAGTGGGGGGGAGCACAGATACGCAGTATTTT
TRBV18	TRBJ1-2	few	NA	CASSQTGREAYGYTF	TGTGCCAGCTCACAAACCGGAAGGGAGGCCTATGGCTACACCTTC
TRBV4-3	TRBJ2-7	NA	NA	CASSQDFAGTTYEQYF	TGCGCCAGCAGCCAAGATTTCGCCGGGACAACATACGAGCAGTACTTC
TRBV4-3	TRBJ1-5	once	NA	CASSQDLWLNQPQHF	TGCGCCAGCAGCCAAGATTTGTGGCTCAATCAGCCCCAGCATTTT
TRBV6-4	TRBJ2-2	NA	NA	CASSVQGTGELFF	TGTGCCAGCAGTGTTCAGGGAACCGGGGAGCTGTTTTTT
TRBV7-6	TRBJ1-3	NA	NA	CASSVRGSSGNTIYF	TGTGCCAGCAGCGTTCGAGGGTCATCAGGAAACACCATATATTTT
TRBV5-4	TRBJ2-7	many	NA	CASSVRGRVEQYF	TGTGCCAGCAGCGTAAGGGGGAGGGTCGAGCAGTACTTC
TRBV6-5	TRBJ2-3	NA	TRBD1	CASSYRGPTDTQYF	TGTGCCAGCAGTTACAGGGGGCCTACAGATACGCAGTATTTT
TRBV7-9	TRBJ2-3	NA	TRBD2	CASSVGLGDTDTQYF	TGTGCCAGCAGCGTGGGACTAGGGGACACAGATACGCAGTATTTT
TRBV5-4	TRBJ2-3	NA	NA	CASSLAARLVADTQYF	TGTGCCAGCAGCTTGGCCGCTAGGCTTGTCGCAGATACGCAGTATTTT
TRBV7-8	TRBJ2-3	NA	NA	CASSLRYSYYTDTQYF	TGTGCCAGCAGCTTACGTTATAGCTATTACACAGATACGCAGTATTTT
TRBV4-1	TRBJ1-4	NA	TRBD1	CASSRQGAEEKLFF	TGCGCCAGCAGCCGACAGGGGGCTGAAGAAAAACTGTTTTTT
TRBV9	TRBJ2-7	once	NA	CASSNTGGGHEQYF	TGTGCCAGCAGCAATACAGGGGGAGGGCACGAGCAGTACTTC
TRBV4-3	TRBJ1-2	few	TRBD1	CASSLTPGQGPYGYTF	TGCGCCAGCAGCCTCACCCCGGGACAGGGGCCCTATGGCTACACCTTC
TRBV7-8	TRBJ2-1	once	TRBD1	CASSQGQGAINEQFF	TGTGCCAGCAGCCAGGGACAGGGGGCGATTAATGAGCAGTTCTTC